This T cell receptor (beta chain) stems from a study of T and B cells in COVID-19 patients. Looking at the study overall: In the active-infection cohort, about 90% of the roughly 20 patients had comorbidities linked to unfavorable COVID-19 outcome. Study-wide points: Few blood samples existed from mildly ill patients during symptoms or early in severe cases. There were 2,000 to 3,000 TCR clusters exclusive to the recovered cohort, a few dozen with low generation probability.

TRB rearrangements were amplified by multiplex PCR with BIOMED2 TRB-A/B primers. TCRdb re-called the multiplex PCR reads through MiXCR, storing one row per CDR3 protein. This sample has about 4,100 distinct CDR3 sequences, with roughly a quarter found just once. From blood, about 240-550 ng of genomic DNA served as TRB template. This clonotype is labeled as medium-sized. Its target is unknown. Germline values: CDR1 LNHDA, CDR2 SQIVND (reference sequence). CDR3 size: 14 residues. Trimming took 5 bases from V and 0 from J, leaving 11 bases between them. The receptor was derived from a human donor with active COVID-19. The donor label of this sample is uncertain. The chain carries TRBV19 and TRBJ2-7; TRBD1 or TRBD2 may be the D gene (5 bases each). The sequenced sample consisted of blood. CDR3 bases: TGTGCCAGTAGTTCGGGACGGAGCTCCTACGAGCAGTACTTC. Protein: CASSSGRSSYEQYF.